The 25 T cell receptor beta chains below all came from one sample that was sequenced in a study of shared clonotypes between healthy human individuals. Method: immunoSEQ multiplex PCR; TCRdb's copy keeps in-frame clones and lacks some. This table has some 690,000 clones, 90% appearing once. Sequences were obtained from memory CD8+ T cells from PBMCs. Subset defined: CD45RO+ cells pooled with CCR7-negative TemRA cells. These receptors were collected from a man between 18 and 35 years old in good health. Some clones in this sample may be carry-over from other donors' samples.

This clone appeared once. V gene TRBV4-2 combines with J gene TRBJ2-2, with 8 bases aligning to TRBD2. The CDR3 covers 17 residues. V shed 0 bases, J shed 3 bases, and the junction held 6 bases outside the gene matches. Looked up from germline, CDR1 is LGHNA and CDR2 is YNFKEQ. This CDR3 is CASSQDWASGYTGELFF. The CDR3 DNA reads TGTGCCAGCAGCCAAGATTGGGCTAGCGGGTACACCGGGGAGCTGTTTTTT.

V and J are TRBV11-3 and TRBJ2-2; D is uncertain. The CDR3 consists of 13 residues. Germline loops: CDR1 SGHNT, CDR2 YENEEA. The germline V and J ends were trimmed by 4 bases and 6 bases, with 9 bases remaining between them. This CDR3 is CASSWARSGELFF. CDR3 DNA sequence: TGTGCCAGCAGCTGGGCGAGGTCCGGGGAGCTGTTTTTT.

The CDR3 DNA sequence: TGTGCCAGCAGTCCGATTGGGGCTTTGGGGAAACTGTTTTTT. Its translation: CASSPIGALGKLFF. J is TRBJ1-4 and V is TRBV27; TRBD1 might be the D (5 bases). CDR3 size: 14 residues. Germline V CDR1 and CDR2: MNHEY, SMNVEV (reference sequence). V was shortened by 5 bases and J by 11 bases, with 18 bases between the two germline ends.

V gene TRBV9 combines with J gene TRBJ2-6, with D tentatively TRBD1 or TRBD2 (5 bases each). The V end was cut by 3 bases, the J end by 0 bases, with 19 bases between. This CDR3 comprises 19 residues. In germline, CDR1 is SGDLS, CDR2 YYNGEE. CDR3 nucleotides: TGTGCCAGCAGCGGCGATGGGACCGCGGTAAGCTCTGGGGCCAACGTCCTGACTTTC. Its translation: CASSGDGTAVSSGANVLTF.

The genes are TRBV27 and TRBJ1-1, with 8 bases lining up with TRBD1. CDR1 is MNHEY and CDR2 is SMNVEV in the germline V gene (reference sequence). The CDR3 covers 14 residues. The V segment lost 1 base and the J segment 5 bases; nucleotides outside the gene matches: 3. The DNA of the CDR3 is TGTGCCAGCAGTTTATACAGGGGGGGTACTGAAGCTTTCTTT. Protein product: CASSLYRGGTEAFF.

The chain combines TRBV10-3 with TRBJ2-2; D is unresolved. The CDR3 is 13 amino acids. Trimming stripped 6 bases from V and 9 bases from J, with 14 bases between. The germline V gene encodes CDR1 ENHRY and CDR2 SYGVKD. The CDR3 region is CAISLTPARELFF. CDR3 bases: TGTGCCATCAGCCTCACCCCGGCCAGGGAGCTGTTTTTT.

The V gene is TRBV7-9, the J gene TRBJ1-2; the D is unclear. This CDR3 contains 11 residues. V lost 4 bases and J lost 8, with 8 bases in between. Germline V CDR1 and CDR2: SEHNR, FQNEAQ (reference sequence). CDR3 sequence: CASSSPHGYTF. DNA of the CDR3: TGTGCCAGCAGCTCACCCCACGGCTACACCTTC.

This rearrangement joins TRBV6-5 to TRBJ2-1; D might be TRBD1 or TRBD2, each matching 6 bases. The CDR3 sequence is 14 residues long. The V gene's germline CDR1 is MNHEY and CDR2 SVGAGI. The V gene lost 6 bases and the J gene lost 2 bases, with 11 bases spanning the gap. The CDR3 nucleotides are TGTGCCAGCAGCAACGGGGGCCCCTACAATGAGCAGTTCTTC. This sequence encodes CASSNGGPYNEQFF.

CDR3 sequence reads: CASSPTGTRNTGELFF. The CDR3 DNA reads TGCGCCAGCAGCCCAACCGGGACTCGGAACACCGGGGAGCTGTTTTTT. This chain joins TRBV4-1 and TRBJ2-2, with a possible D match to TRBD2 (6 bases). The CDR3 is made up of 16 amino acids. Looked up from germline, CDR1 is MGHRA and CDR2 is YSYEKL. With 4 bases removed from V and 1 base from J, the gap between germline ends came to 13 bases.

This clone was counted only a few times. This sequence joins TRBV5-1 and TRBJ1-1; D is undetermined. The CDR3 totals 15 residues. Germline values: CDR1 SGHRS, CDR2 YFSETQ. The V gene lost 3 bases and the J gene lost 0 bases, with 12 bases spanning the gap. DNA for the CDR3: TGCGCCAGCAGCTCCTCGGGAAACCTGAACACTGAAGCTTTCTTT. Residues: CASSSSGNLNTEAFF.

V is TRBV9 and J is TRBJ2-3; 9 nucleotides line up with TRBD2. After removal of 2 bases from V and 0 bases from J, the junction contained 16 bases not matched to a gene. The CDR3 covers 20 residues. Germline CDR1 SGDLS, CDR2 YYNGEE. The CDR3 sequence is CASSVHFGAGGATSTDTQYF. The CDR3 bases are TGTGCCAGCAGCGTCCACTTCGGAGCGGGAGGCGCTACTAGCACAGATACGCAGTATTTT. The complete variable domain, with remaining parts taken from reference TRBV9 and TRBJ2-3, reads DSGVTQTPKHLITATGQRVTLRCSPRSGDLSVYWYQQSLDQGLQFLIQYYNGEERAKGNILERFSAQQFPDLHSELNLSSLELGDSALYFCASSVHFGAGGATSTDTQYFGPGTRLTVL.

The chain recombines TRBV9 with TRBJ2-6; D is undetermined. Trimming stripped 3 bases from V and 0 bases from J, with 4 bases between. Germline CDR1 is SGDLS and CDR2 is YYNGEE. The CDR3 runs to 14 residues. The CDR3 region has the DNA TGTGCCAGCAGCGAAGACTCTGGGGCCAACGTCCTGACTTTC. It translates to CASSEDSGANVLTF.

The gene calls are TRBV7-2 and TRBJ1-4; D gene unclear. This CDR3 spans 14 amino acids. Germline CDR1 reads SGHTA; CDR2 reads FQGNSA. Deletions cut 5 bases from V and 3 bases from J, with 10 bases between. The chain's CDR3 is CASSRKAPNEKLFF. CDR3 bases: TGTGCCAGCAGCCGAAAGGCACCTAATGAAAAACTGTTTTTT.

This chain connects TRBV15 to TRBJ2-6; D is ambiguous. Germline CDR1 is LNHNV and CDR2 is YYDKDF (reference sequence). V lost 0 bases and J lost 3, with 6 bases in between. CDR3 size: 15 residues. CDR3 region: CATSREMGGANVLTF. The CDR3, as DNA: TGTGCCACCAGCAGAGAAATGGGTGGGGCCAACGTCCTGACTTTC.

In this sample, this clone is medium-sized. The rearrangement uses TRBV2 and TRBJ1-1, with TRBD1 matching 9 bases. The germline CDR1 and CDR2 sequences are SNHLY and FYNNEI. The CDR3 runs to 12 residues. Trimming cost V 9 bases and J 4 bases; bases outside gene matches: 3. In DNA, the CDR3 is TGTGCCAGACAGGGGGCAGGCACTGAAGCTTTCTTT. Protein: CARQGAGTEAFF.

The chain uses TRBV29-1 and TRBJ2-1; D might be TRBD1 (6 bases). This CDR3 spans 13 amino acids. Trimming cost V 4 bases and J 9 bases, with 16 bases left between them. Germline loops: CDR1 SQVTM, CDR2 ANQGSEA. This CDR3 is CSVGARGYAEQFF. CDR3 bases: TGCAGCGTTGGGGCTAGGGGGTATGCTGAGCAGTTCTTC.

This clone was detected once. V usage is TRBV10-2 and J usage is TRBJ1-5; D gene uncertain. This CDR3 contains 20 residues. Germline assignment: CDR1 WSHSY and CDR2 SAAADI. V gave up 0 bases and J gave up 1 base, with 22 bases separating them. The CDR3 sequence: CASSESTRARSALSNQPQHF. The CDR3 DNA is TGCGCCAGCAGTGAGTCGACTCGGGCAAGGTCAGCACTCAGCAATCAGCCCCAGCATTTT.

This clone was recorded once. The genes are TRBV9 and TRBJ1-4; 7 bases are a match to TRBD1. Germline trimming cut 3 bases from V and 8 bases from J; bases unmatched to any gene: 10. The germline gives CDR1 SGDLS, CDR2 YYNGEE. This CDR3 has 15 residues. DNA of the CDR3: TGTGCCAGCAGCGGGCAACAGGGGTCGGGAGAAAAACTGTTTTTT. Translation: CASSGQQGSGEKLFF.

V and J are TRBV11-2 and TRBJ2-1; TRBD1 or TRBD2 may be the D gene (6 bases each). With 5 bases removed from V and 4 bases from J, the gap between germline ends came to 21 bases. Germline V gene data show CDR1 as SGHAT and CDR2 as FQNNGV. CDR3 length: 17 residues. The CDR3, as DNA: TGTGCCAGCAGCCTGGGACATCCGGGAGCGGCTTACAATGAGCAGTTCTTC. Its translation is CASSLGHPGAAYNEQFF.

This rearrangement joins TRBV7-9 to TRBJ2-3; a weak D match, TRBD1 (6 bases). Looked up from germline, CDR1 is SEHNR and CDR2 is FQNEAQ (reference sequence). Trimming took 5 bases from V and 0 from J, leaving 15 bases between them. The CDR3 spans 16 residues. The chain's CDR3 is CASSLKDSSSTDTQYF. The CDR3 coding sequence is TGTGCCAGCAGCCTAAAGGACAGTTCTAGCACAGATACGCAGTATTTT.

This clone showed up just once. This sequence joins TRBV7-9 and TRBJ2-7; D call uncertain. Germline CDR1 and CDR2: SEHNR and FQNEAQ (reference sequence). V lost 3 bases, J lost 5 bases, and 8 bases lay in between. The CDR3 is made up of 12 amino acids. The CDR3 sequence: CASSFVKDEQYF. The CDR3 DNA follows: TGTGCCAGCAGCTTCGTTAAGGACGAGCAGTACTTC.

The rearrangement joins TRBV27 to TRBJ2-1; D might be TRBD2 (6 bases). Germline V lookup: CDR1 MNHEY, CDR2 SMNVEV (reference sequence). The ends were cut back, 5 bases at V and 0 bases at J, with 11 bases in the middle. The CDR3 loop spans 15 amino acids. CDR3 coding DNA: TGTGCCAGCAGTGGGCGGGGAAGCTCCTACAATGAGCAGTTCTTC. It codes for CASSGRGSSYNEQFF.

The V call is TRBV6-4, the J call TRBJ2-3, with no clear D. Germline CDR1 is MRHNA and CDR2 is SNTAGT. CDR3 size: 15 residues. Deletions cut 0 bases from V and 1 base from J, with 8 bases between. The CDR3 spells CASSDSGFRTDTQYF. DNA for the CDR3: TGTGCCAGCAGTGACTCCGGCTTCCGCACAGATACGCAGTATTTT.

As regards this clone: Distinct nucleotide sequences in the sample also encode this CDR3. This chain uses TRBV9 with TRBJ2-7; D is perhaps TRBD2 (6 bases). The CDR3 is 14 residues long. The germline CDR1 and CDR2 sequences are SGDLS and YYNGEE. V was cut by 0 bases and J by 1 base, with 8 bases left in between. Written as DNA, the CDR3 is TGTGCCAGCAGCGTAGGGAGGGCTTCCTACGAGCAGTACTTC. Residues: CASSVGRASYEQYF.

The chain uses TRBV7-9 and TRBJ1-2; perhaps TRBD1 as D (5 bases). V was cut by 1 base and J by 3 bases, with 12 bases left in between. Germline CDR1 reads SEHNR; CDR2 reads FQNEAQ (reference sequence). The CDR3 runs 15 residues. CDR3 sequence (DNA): TGTGCCAGCAGCTTAGAGAGGGGCCTGGACTATGGCTACACCTTC. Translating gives CASSLERGLDYGYTF.